This T cell receptor beta chain was identified in a study of CD8 T cells in ankylosing spondylitis. TCRdb passed the 5' RACE reads through MiXCR, listing each CDR3 protein once. This sample has 150,000 to 200,000 distinct CDR3 sequences, with roughly 18% found just once. This clonotype has ten or more counts. Antigen: not known. Trimming shortened V by 2 bases and J by 0 bases, and 8 bases separated the two germline ends. CDR3 size: 15 residues. Study-wide results and limits: Seemingly distinctive of ankylosing spondylitis blood was a TCR beta motif formed by eight highly homologous variants. Those disease-linked clones were CD8+; they were also relatively rare in peripheral blood. According to the report, clones linked to the disease were significantly enriched in matched synovial fluid samples taken from ankylosing spondylitis patients.

The chain couples TRBV12-3 or TRBV12-4 to TRBJ1-5; D possibly corresponds to TRBD1 (6 bases). Sequencing used blood, either unsorted or a sorted T cell fraction (not recorded which). This receptor was identified in a male donor between 10 and 30 years old with ankylosing spondylitis or in good health (not recorded which). The CDR3 sequence: CASSLTGSSNQPQHF. Here the CDR3 DNA reads TGTGCCAGCAGTTTAACAGGGAGTAGCAATCAGCCCCAGCATTTT.